The 9 T cell receptor beta chains below were found in one sample sequenced in a study of T-cell reconstitution after alpha-beta-depleted transplantation in children. Preparation of the TCRbeta library was carried out with unique molecular identifiers. TCRdb independently ran MiXCR on the PCR reads; one entry per CDR3 protein. The data show a few hundred thousand distinct CDR3 sequences, 15% to 20% seen once. Here the sequenced sample was PBMCs, mostly from graft donor cells, taken 360 days after TCRalphabeta/CD19-depleted stem cell transplant. The receptors shown here come from a boy younger than two who had a stem cell transplant for Wiskott-Aldrich syndrome, so the T cells may come from the graft donor.

V is TRBV21-1 and J is TRBJ2-7; TRBD2, the table's D call, lacks a check against the DNA. TRBV21-1 is a known pseudogene. The CDR3 length is 16 residues. CDR3 nucleotides: TGTGCCAGCAGCAAAGCAGACGCTAGCGGCCAGTACGAGCAGTACTTC. The encoded protein is CASSKADASGQYEQYF.

The table lists this clonotype with a few counts. The chain uses TRBV20-1 and TRBJ1-1; the D gene is possibly TRBD1 (5 bases). Per germline, CDR1 DFQATT and CDR2 SNEGSKA (reference sequence). This CDR3 spans 13 amino acids. V was trimmed by 6 bases and J by 1 base, leaving 12 bases between them. This CDR3 is CSATPGPNTEAFF. CDR3 sequence (DNA): TGCAGTGCCACTCCGGGACCGAACACTGAAGCTTTCTTT.

The chain recombines TRBV20-1 with TRBJ1-6; weak D call: TRBD1 (5 bases). Trimming left V 0 bases short and J 15 bases short, with 12 bases between. Germline V lookup: CDR1 DFQATT, CDR2 SNEGSKA (reference sequence). This CDR3 spans 12 amino acids. This CDR3 reads CSAREMGDVLHF. The CDR3 coding sequence is TGCAGTGCTAGAGAGATGGGGGACGTCCTCCACTTT.

This clonotype was observed a few times. The chain links TRBV4-3 to TRBJ2-1, with a possible D match to TRBD1 (5 bases). CDR3 length: 15 amino acids. Germline assignment: CDR1 LGHNA and CDR2 YSLEER. Trimming stripped 0 bases from V and 2 bases from J, with 8 bases between. The CDR3 DNA is TGCGCCAGCAGCCAAGATAAGACAGCCTACAATGAGCAGTTCTTC. Translating it yields CASSQDKTAYNEQFF.

V is TRBV12-3 or TRBV12-4 and J is TRBJ1-6; D not resolved. The CDR3 extends over 16 amino acids. V shed 4 bases and J shed 4 bases, with 14 bases lying between them. The chain's CDR3 is CASSSPTERYNSPLHF. DNA of the CDR3: TGTGCCAGCAGTTCGCCGACGGAGAGATATAATTCACCCCTCCACTTT.

This clonotype was seen a few times. The chain carries TRBV4-1 and TRBJ1-6; D gene ambiguous. There are 16 residues in the CDR3. V gave up 0 bases and J gave up 9 bases, with 15 bases separating them. In germline, CDR1 is MGHRA, CDR2 YSYEKL. The CDR3 coding sequence is TGCGCCAGCAGCCAAGATAGGGTGGGAGGTGGTTCACCCCTCCACTTT. It codes for CASSQDRVGGGSPLHF.

This clonotype was counted a few times. The chain couples TRBV25-1 to TRBJ2-1; TRBD2 agrees at 8 bases. The CDR3 runs 16 residues. Germline loops: CDR1 MGHDK, CDR2 SYGVNS. V lost 5 bases, J lost 7 bases, and 13 bases stayed unmatched. CDR3 sequence reads: CASSHWIGREVNEQFF. The CDR3 nucleotides are TGTGCCAGCAGTCACTGGATTGGGCGGGAGGTTAATGAGCAGTTCTTC.

The chain uses TRBV7-7 and TRBJ2-2, with D uncertain. V lost 3 bases and J lost 5, with 7 bases in between. Germline V gene sequence: CDR1 SSHAT, CDR2 FNYEAQ (reference sequence). This CDR3 is built from 13 residues. CDR3 amino acids: CASSLSITGELFF. In nucleotides, the CDR3 is TGTGCCAGCAGCTTGTCAATAACCGGGGAGCTGTTTTTT.

The V gene is TRBV3-1, the J gene TRBJ2-3, with 8 bases aligning to TRBD2. With 1 base clipped from V and 5 bases from J, the junction kept 17 bases outside the gene matches. Germline assignment: CDR1 LGHDT and CDR2 YNNKEL (reference sequence). There are 19 residues in the CDR3. The CDR3 coding sequence is TGTGCCAGCAGCCAAGGGGTCACCCAGCGGGAGCGGTCCGGAGATACGCAGTATTTT. Translation: CASSQGVTQRERSGDTQYF.